This TCR beta chain emerged from a study of early T cells in non-severe SARS-CoV-2 infection. One entry per CDR3 protein results from TCRdb running MiXCR on the 5' RACE reads. The sample has over 35,000 distinct CDR3 sequences; around 4.6% are singletons. This clonotype was detected only a few times. Losses at the gene ends were 7 bases for V and 9 bases for J; bases not matched to a gene: 12. The CDR3 has 14 amino acids. Germline V gives CDR1 ENHRY, CDR2 SYGVKD. Sequencing input: whole blood. This receptor was taken from an adult who was a healthcare worker with PCR-confirmed SARS-CoV-2 infection or an uninfected control (not recorded which). This sequence joins TRBV10-3 and TRBJ2-1; 7 bases map to TRBD1. CDR3 sequence (DNA): TGTGCCATCAATGGGGCAGGGGGTGTCACTGAGCAGTTCTTC. Residues: CAINGAGGVTEQFF.